Below are 15 T cell receptor beta chains sequenced from a single sample in a study of T cell changes during pregnancy in multiple sclerosis. Clones were sequenced by immunoSEQ multiplex PCR, and TCRdb holds only the in-frame ones, with some missing. The sample records under 95,000 clones, roughly 93% being singletons. The starting material was peripheral blood, obtained in the second trimester of pregnancy. These receptors came from a female donor in good health, enrolled as a control in a pregnancy study.

This sequence joins TRBV6-6 and TRBJ1-1; 8 bases agree with TRBD1. Per germline, CDR1 MNHNY and CDR2 SVGAGI (reference sequence). The V gene end was trimmed by 7 bases and the J gene end by 6 bases; junction bases not matched to a gene: 16. This CDR3 comprises 16 residues. DNA of the CDR3: TGTGCCAGCACCGTAGGACAGGGTGGTCTTTACGCTGAAGCTTTCTTT. Translating it yields CASTVGQGGLYAEAFF.

The rearrangement joins TRBV7-8 to TRBJ2-1; perhaps TRBD2 as D (5 bases). Germline V gene lookup returns CDR1 SGHVS and CDR2 FQNEAQ. CDR3 length: 17 residues. Trimming pared 3 bases from V and 0 bases from J, leaving 15 bases between. CDR3 in amino acids: CASSFSEGGLSYNEQFF. The CDR3 bases are TGTGCCAGCAGCTTTTCCGAGGGCGGACTCTCCTACAATGAGCAGTTCTTC. Full variable domain (missing parts from reference TRBV7-8 and TRBJ2-1): GAGVSQSPRYKVAKRGQDVALRCDPISGHVSLFWYQQALGQGPEFLTYFQNEAQLDKSGLPSDRFFAERPEGSVSTLKIQRTQQEDSAVYLCASSFSEGGLSYNEQFFGPGTRLTVL.

J is TRBJ1-5 and V is TRBV29-1; D ambiguous. The CDR3 is made up of 13 amino acids. Trimming cost V 7 bases and J 1 base, with 11 bases left between them. CDR1 and CDR2 from the germline V gene are SQVTM and ANQGSEA. CDR3 protein: CSAGMGSNQPQHF. In DNA form, the CDR3 reads TGCAGCGCGGGGATGGGAAGCAATCAGCCCCAGCATTTT.

The rearrangement uses TRBV9 and TRBJ1-6; unclear D gene. Germline V gene sequence: CDR1 SGDLS, CDR2 YYNGEE. This CDR3 comprises 15 residues. V was cut by 0 bases and J by 10 bases, with 14 bases left in between. CDR3 protein: CASSVAEGVLSPLHF. CDR3 DNA: TGTGCCAGCAGCGTAGCTGAGGGTGTACTATCACCCCTCCACTTT.

The J gene is TRBJ1-1, the V gene TRBV7-2; D may be TRBD1 (5 bases). The germline V gene has CDR1 SGHTA and CDR2 FQGNSA. V gave up 4 bases and J gave up 5 bases, with 11 bases separating them. This CDR3 spans 13 amino acids. The CDR3 loop reads CASSSPSGTEAFF. Written as DNA, the CDR3 is TGTGCCAGCAGCTCACCTTCAGGGACTGAAGCTTTCTTT.

The V and J genes are TRBV19 and TRBJ2-1; 9 bases align to TRBD2. The length of the CDR3 is 15 residues. J lost 4 bases, V lost 1 base, and 2 bases had no gene match. Per the germline V gene, CDR1 is LNHDA and CDR2 is SQIVND (reference sequence). The CDR3 spells CASSIGGGAYNEQFF. DNA of the CDR3: TGTGCCAGTAGTATAGGCGGGGGGGCTTACAATGAGCAGTTCTTC.

The V gene is TRBV19, the J gene TRBJ1-2; no reliable D call. Trimming shortened V by 5 bases and J by 8 bases, and 9 bases separated the two germline ends. Germline V lookup: CDR1 LNHDA, CDR2 SQIVND (reference sequence). The CDR3 covers 11 residues. The CDR3 sequence is CASSARLGYTF. The CDR3 region has the DNA TGTGCCAGTAGTGCGCGCTTAGGCTACACCTTC.

This clone was found once. J is TRBJ2-7 and V is TRBV5-1; the match to TRBD1 covers 11 bases. Germline V CDR1 and CDR2: SGHRS, YFSETQ. V lost 4 bases, J lost 4 bases, and 4 bases stayed unmatched. The CDR3 extends over 14 amino acids. The CDR3 DNA sequence: TGCGCCAGCAGCGCGGGACAGGGGGAGTACGAGCAGTACTTC. Protein: CASSAGQGEYEQYF.

This clone showed up just once. The V and J genes are TRBV27 and TRBJ1-2; 8 bases are shared with TRBD1. V shed 5 bases and J 6 bases; nucleotides not matched to a gene: 5. The CDR3 covers 13 residues. CDR1 and CDR2 from the germline V gene are MNHEY and SMNVEV (reference sequence). CDR3 bases: TGTGCCAGCAGTGTAGGACAGGGTAATGGCTACACCTTC. This sequence encodes CASSVGQGNGYTF.

The chain uses TRBV19 and TRBJ1-5, with 7 nucleotides matching TRBD1. The CDR3 runs to 18 residues. The germline V gene encodes CDR1 LNHDA and CDR2 SQIVND (reference sequence). After removal of 3 bases from V and 2 bases from J, the junction contained 13 bases not matched to a gene. This chain's CDR3 is CASSIKGATSWGNQPQHF. CDR3 DNA: TGTGCCAGTAGTATTAAGGGGGCTACTTCATGGGGCAATCAGCCCCAGCATTTT.

The chain has TRBV5-1 and TRBJ1-1; TRBD1 agrees at 7 bases. The CDR3 totals 15 residues. Germline CDR1 reads SGHRS; CDR2 reads YFSETQ. The V segment lost 4 bases and the J segment 1 base; nucleotides outside the gene matches: 7. CDR3 residues: CASSPRTGSNTEAFF. The CDR3 bases are TGCGCCAGCAGCCCGCGGACAGGATCGAACACTGAAGCTTTCTTT.

The chain carries TRBV2 and TRBJ1-5; D is ambiguous. CDR3 length equals 13 residues. V lost 5 bases and J 9 bases, leaving 14 bases between the germline ends. Germline CDR1 is SNHLY and CDR2 is FYNNEI. The CDR3 here is CASSMDGLSPQHF. CDR3 DNA: TGTGCCAGCAGTATGGACGGACTCTCGCCCCAGCATTTT.

The chain uses TRBV7-9 and TRBJ2-1, with 12 positions matching TRBD2. After removal of 5 bases from V and 0 bases from J, the junction contained 8 bases not matched to a gene. Germline V gene sequence: CDR1 SEHNR, CDR2 FQNEAQ (reference sequence). The CDR3 runs 18 residues. The CDR3 DNA sequence: TGTGCCAGCAGCGCTAGCGGGGGGGATCTTCGCTCCTACAATGAGCAGTTCTTC. Residues: CASSASGGDLRSYNEQFF.

The V call is TRBV10-3, the J call TRBJ1-1, with D possibly being TRBD1 (6 bases). Germline CDR1 is ENHRY and CDR2 is SYGVKD. V was shortened by 6 bases and J by 3 bases, with 14 bases between the two germline ends. This CDR3 region has 14 residues. This CDR3 reads CAISPGDPHTEAFF. DNA for the CDR3: TGTGCCATCAGCCCAGGGGATCCGCACACTGAAGCTTTCTTT.

The chain is built from TRBV19 and TRBJ2-7, with a weak D call TRBD1 (6 bases). The CDR3 runs 15 residues. V lost 8 bases and J 2 bases, leaving 19 bases between the germline ends. Per the germline V gene, CDR1 is LNHDA and CDR2 is SQIVND (reference sequence). Here the CDR3 DNA reads TGTGCCAGTGCCAACCATGGGACACCTCCCTACGAGCAGTACTTC. This codes for CASANHGTPPYEQYF.